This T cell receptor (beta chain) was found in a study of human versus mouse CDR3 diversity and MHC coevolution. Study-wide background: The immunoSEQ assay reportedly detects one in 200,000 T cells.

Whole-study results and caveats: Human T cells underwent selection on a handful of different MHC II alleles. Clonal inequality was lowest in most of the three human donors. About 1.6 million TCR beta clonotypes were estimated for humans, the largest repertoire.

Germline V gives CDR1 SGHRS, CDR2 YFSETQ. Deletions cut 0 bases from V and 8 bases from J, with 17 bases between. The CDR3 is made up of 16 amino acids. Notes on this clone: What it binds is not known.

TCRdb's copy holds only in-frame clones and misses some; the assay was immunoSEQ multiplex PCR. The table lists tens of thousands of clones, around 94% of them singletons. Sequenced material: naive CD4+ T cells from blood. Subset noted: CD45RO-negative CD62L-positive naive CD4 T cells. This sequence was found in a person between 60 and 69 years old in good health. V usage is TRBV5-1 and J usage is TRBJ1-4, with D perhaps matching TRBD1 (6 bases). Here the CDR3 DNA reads TGCGCCAGCAGCTTGGGGAGAACAGGGCCCGGGGAAAAACTGTTTTTT. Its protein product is CASSLGRTGPGEKLFF. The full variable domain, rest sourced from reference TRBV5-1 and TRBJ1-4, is KAGVTQTPRYLIKTRGQQVTLSCSPISGHRSVSWYQQTPGQGLQFLFEYFSETQRNKGNFPGRFSGRQFSNSRSEMNVSTLELGDSALYLCASSLGRTGPGEKLFFGSGTQLSVL.